A selection of T cell receptor beta chains follows, all from one sample in a study of cytomegalovirus exposure and HLA in healthy donors. This table comes from immunoSEQ multiplex PCR, and its TCRdb copy is limited to in-frame clones, with some not included. Altogether under 200,000 clones are present, over 70% being singletons, with the ten largest covering about 3.4%. Sequenced: PBMCs. These receptors were collected from a woman aged 45 to 65 in good health and CMV-seropositive. Both conserved end residues are part of each CDR3. The D gene is left open where the match is weak. Clone size appears in some rows only: once, few, many, or a class for an expanded clone.

clone_size	v_call	d_call	j_call	cdr3_aa	cdr3_nt
-	TRBV13	TRBD2	TRBJ2-1	CASSTRLAGRYNEQFF	TGTGCCAGCAGCACCCGGCTAGCGGGGAGGTACAATGAGCAGTTCTTC
-	TRBV28	-	TRBJ1-4	CASRLETGDEKLFF	TGTGCCAGCAGACTGGAGACAGGAGACGAAAAACTGTTTTTT
-	TRBV6-5	-	TRBJ2-1	CASSSSTGDYNEQFF	-
few	TRBV7-2	TRBD1	TRBJ1-6	CASSSGTVSNSPLHF	TGTGCCAGCAGCTCAGGGACAGTCTCTAATTCACCCCTCCACTTT
-	TRBV6-1	TRBD1	TRBJ2-5	CASRKGAEQETQYF	TGTGCCAGCAGGAAGGGGGCAGAGCAGGAGACCCAGTACTTC
-	TRBV7-2	TRBD2	TRBJ2-3	CASSPLAGEADTQYF	TGTGCCAGCAGCCCACTAGCGGGAGAGGCAGATACGCAGTATTTT
-	TRBV6-6	-	TRBJ1-3	CASSEAGVYSGNTIYF	TGTGCCAGCAGCGAGGCAGGGGTTTACTCTGGAAACACCATATATTTT
-	TRBV5-4	TRBD2	TRBJ2-3	CASSFSGGSTDTQYF	TGTGCCAGCAGTTTTAGCGGGGGTAGCACAGATACGCAGTATTTT
-	TRBV15	-	TRBJ1-2	CATSRGTGHIYGYTF	TGTGCCACCAGCAGGGGCACGGGACACATCTATGGCTACACCTTC
once	TRBV19	TRBD1	TRBJ1-1	CASSIPLSISDRERGEAFF	TGTGCCAGTAGTATCCCTCTTTCCATCTCGGACAGGGAGAGGGGTGAAGCTTTCTTT
few	TRBV15	-	TRBJ2-3	CATSRGAGTDTQYF	TGTGCCACCAGCAGGGGGGCAGGCACAGATACGCAGTATTTT
-	TRBV7-8	-	TRBJ2-1	CASSFRGSESPNYNEQFF	TGTGCCAGCAGCTTCCGTGGTAGCGAGTCACCGAATTACAATGAGCAGTTCTTC
few	TRBV7-6	-	TRBJ2-5	CASSLDFFQTQYF	TGTGCCAGCAGCTTAGATTTCTTCCAGACCCAGTACTTC
few	TRBV30	-	TRBJ1-2	CAWGGTRVGLYGYTF	TGTGCCTGGGGGGGCACCAGGGTGGGCCTCTATGGCTACACCTTC
-	TRBV2	TRBD2	TRBJ2-1	CASAAGDYNEQFF	TGTGCCAGCGCGGCGGGAGACTACAATGAGCAGTTCTTC
-	TRBV5-5	-	TRBJ1-1	CASSRPAENTEAFF	TGTGCCAGCAGCCGGCCAGCGGAGAACACTGAAGCTTTCTTT
-	TRBV7-2	TRBD2	TRBJ2-5	CASSRTREETQYF	TGTGCCAGCAGCCGGACTAGAGAAGAGACCCAGTACTTC
-	TRBV9	TRBD1	TRBJ1-3	CASSDLQGSGNTIYF	TGTGCCAGCAGCGATCTACAGGGGTCTGGAAACACCATATATTTT
few	TRBV10-3	-	TRBJ1-2	CAIRGQDYYGYTF	TGTGCCATCAGAGGTCAGGATTACTATGGCTACACCTTC
-	TRBV7-2	TRBD2	TRBJ2-2	CASSLLLGTSGGTGELFF	TGTGCCAGCAGCCTCCTCTTAGGGACTAGCGGGGGGACCGGGGAGCTGTTTTTT
-	TRBV7-6	TRBD1	TRBJ1-3	CASSPGTALNSGNTIYF	TGTGCCAGCAGCCCTGGGACAGCTTTAAACTCTGGAAACACCATATATTTT
-	TRBV2	-	TRBJ2-6	CASSRDKFSGANVLTF	TGTGCCAGCTCACGGGACAAGTTCTCTGGGGCCAACGTCCTGACTTTC
-	TRBV30	TRBD1	TRBJ1-5	CASATGDNQPQHF	TGTGCCTCCGCCACAGGGGACAATCAGCCCCAGCATTTT
once	TRBV19	TRBD1	TRBJ1-5	CASTRTGTSYSNQPQHF	TGTGCCAGTACGAGGACAGGCACATCATATAGCAATCAGCCCCAGCATTTT
-	TRBV7-2	-	TRBJ2-1	CASSPQGGPYNEQFF	TGTGCCAGCAGCCCTCAGGGGGGCCCCTACAATGAGCAGTTCTTC
-	TRBV18	-	TRBJ1-4	CASSPRTSSPSPEKLFF	TGTGCCAGCTCACCAAGAACGAGTTCCCCTTCTCCCGAAAAACTGTTTTTT
once	TRBV2	-	TRBJ1-1	CASSAGSENTEAFF	TGTGCCAGCAGTGCGGGTAGCGAGAACACTGAAGCTTTCTTT
few	TRBV2	-	TRBJ2-7	CASSAGWPKGYEQYF	TGTGCCAGCAGTGCTGGGTGGCCCAAGGGGTACGAGCAGTACTTC
-	TRBV2	TRBD2	TRBJ2-1	CASLAGEYNEQFF	TGTGCCAGTCTAGCGGGAGAATACAATGAGCAGTTCTTC